The present T cell receptor (beta chain) was sequenced within a study of Ad26.COV2.S vaccination and SARS-CoV-2 variants. Study-wide results and caveats: Analytic work on TCR breadth and depth might have understated the full extent of total T cell responses. Reported post-vaccination CD8+ and CD4+ T cell responses to spike showed substantial breadth. Measurement of non-spike TCR breadth gave similar results in vaccine and placebo recipients.

Treatment here: about 20 received Ad26.COV2.S at low or high dose, single or two shots; 5 received placebo; per-sample allocation not given. Sampling took place 63 days after the first vaccine or placebo injection. As concerns this clone: The antigen is not known.

Assay: immunoSEQ multiplex PCR; the TCRdb copy retains only in-frame clones and omits some. The sample holds fewer than 500,000 clones; 75% to 95% are singletons and the top ten take 9.5% to 15%. This receptor was taken from a person between 18 and 65 years old who received the Ad26.COV2.S COVID-19 vaccine or a placebo. The source was peripheral blood, collected in a trial of Ad26.COV2.S vaccine versus placebo.

Here the CDR3 reads CASSPTSGPGGELFF. The CDR3 bases are TGTGCCAGCAGTCCGACTAGCGGCCCGGGGGGGGAGCTGTTTTTT. The chain joins TRBV2 to TRBJ2-2, with 9 bases fitting TRBD2. The CDR3 is 15 amino acids. CDR1 is SNHLY and CDR2 is FYNNEI in the germline V gene. After removal of 5 bases from V and 8 bases from J, the junction contained 9 bases not matched to a gene.